What follows are 14 T cell receptor beta chains derived from one specimen sequenced in a study of CD8 T cells in Susac syndrome. Random hexamers were used to reverse transcribe about 0.5 to 1 ug of RNA. TCRdb re-called the immunoSEQ multiplex PCR reads through MiXCR, storing one row per CDR3 protein. The sample has some 190,000 distinct CDR3 sequences; about 95% are singletons. The sequencing sample was made of CD4+ T cells from PBMCs. These receptors all stem from a human donor in good health.

The chain has TRBV12-3 or TRBV12-4 and TRBJ2-3, with D perhaps matching TRBD1 or TRBD2 (5 bases each). Deletions cut 5 bases from V and 4 bases from J, with 16 bases between. The CDR3 has 15 amino acids. The CDR3 nucleotides read TGTGCCAGCAGTATAGAACCGAGGGGCGCAGATACGCAGTATTTT. Residues: CASSIEPRGADTQYF.

The chain uses TRBV7-8 and TRBJ2-7; unclear D gene. The germline V gene encodes CDR1 SGHVS and CDR2 FQNEAQ. The CDR3 sequence is 14 residues long. The V end was cut by 4 bases, the J end by 5 bases, with 15 bases between. DNA of the CDR3: TGTGCCAGCAGCTCACCATTGACACCGAACGAGCAGTACTTC. This sequence encodes CASSSPLTPNEQYF.

The V and J genes are TRBV4-1 and TRBJ2-1; 7 nucleotides agree with TRBD2. Per germline, CDR1 MGHRA and CDR2 YSYEKL. After removal of 2 bases from V and 0 bases from J, the junction contained 4 bases not matched to a gene. The CDR3 extends over 16 amino acids. The CDR3, as DNA: TGCGCCAGCAGCCAAACCCCTAGCGGCTCCTACAATGAGCAGTTCTTC. This gives the protein CASSQTPSGSYNEQFF.

The chain couples TRBV12-3 or TRBV12-4 to TRBJ2-7, with D perhaps matching TRBD1 or TRBD2 (7 bases each). Trimming removed 5 bases from V and 3 bases from J, with 17 bases in between. The CDR3 runs 15 residues. The CDR3 loop is CASSPAGDSRYEQYF. The CDR3 coding sequence is TGTGCCAGCAGTCCCGCGGGGGACAGCCGCTACGAGCAGTACTTC.

The V gene is TRBV2, the J gene TRBJ1-5, with a possible D match to TRBD1 (5 bases). The V gene's germline CDR1 is SNHLY and CDR2 FYNNEI. The CDR3 length is 15 residues. V lost 4 bases, J lost 2 bases, and 12 bases lay in between. The CDR3 sequence: CASSVGRAGNQPQHF. The CDR3, as DNA: TGTGCCAGCAGTGTGGGCAGGGCCGGCAATCAGCCCCAGCATTTT.

This chain uses TRBV18 with TRBJ2-7, with D uncertain. Deletions cut 2 bases from V and 3 bases from J, with 8 bases between. CDR1 and CDR2 (germline): KGHSH, LQKENI. The CDR3 loop spans 13 amino acids. DNA of the CDR3: TGTGCCAGCTCACCAGGGCCAGACTACGAGCAGTACTTC. Its translation is CASSPGPDYEQYF.

V and J are TRBV7-3 and TRBJ2-5; no definite D call. This CDR3 is 14 amino acids long. V lost 5 bases to trimming and J lost 5 bases, with 15 bases between them. Germline assignment: CDR1 SGHTA and CDR2 FQGTGA. CDR3: CASSPFGYEETQYF. CDR3 DNA sequence: TGTGCCAGCAGCCCTTTCGGGTACGAGGAGACCCAGTACTTC.

This clonotype came up once. The V call is TRBV18, the J call TRBJ2-3; 7 nucleotides agree with TRBD2. Trimming cost V 4 bases and J 0 bases; bases outside gene matches: 7. Germline CDR1 reads KGHSH; CDR2 reads LQKENI. The CDR3 has 16 residues. CDR3 nucleotide sequence: TGTGCCAGCTCACGGATACTAGCGCAAAGCACAGATACGCAGTATTTT. Translation gives CASSRILAQSTDTQYF.

The J gene is TRBJ2-3, the V gene TRBV18; 7 positions agree with TRBD1. V lost 6 bases, J lost 6 bases, and 9 bases stayed unmatched. The germline gives CDR1 KGHSH, CDR2 LQKENI. There are 14 residues in the CDR3. In DNA, the CDR3 is TGTGCCAGCTCGCGGACAGGCGCCGGGGATACGCAGTATTTT. This codes for CASSRTGAGDTQYF.

The J gene is TRBJ2-7, the V gene TRBV28, with unresolved D. The V gene lost 5 bases and the J gene lost 1 base, with 15 bases spanning the gap. Germline CDR1 reads MDHEN; CDR2 reads SYDVKM. This CDR3 region has 15 residues. The CDR3 reads CASSPYSIGSYEQYF. The CDR3 DNA follows: TGTGCCAGCAGTCCTTACAGCATCGGTTCCTACGAGCAGTACTTC.

The chain carries TRBV4-2 and TRBJ1-5; D remains ambiguous. The CDR3 spans 12 residues. V was trimmed by 3 bases and J by 5 bases, leaving 5 bases between them. CDR1 and CDR2 from the germline V gene are LGHNA and YNFKEQ. CDR3 coding DNA: TGTGCCAGCAGCCATTCGGATCAGCCCCAGCATTTT. The encoded protein is CASSHSDQPQHF.

This chain links TRBV19 with TRBJ1-5, with 8 bases fitting TRBD1. This CDR3 has 14 residues. Looked up from germline, CDR1 is LNHDA and CDR2 is SQIVND (reference sequence). Trimming at V came to 4 bases and at J to 7 bases, leaving 6 bases not matched to a gene. This chain's CDR3 is CASSTGQGWQPQHF. CDR3 nucleotides: TGTGCCAGTAGTACCGGACAGGGTTGGCAGCCCCAGCATTTT.

This clonotype was picked up one time. The V and J genes are TRBV20-1 and TRBJ2-1; 7 nucleotides match TRBD2. The V gene's germline CDR1 is DFQATT and CDR2 SNEGSKA (reference sequence). The CDR3 consists of 13 residues. J was trimmed by 7 bases and V by 5 bases; bases with no gene match: 8. For the CDR3, the DNA is TGCAGTGCTGGGAGGGCTGGGGCTAATGAGCAGTTCTTC. Residues: CSAGRAGANEQFF.

This sequence joins TRBV25-1 and TRBJ2-3; 7 nucleotides line up with TRBD2. CDR3 size: 16 residues. The germline V gene encodes CDR1 MGHDK and CDR2 SYGVNS. The trim removed 4 bases at V and 4 bases at J, leaving 11 bases unmatched. CDR3 DNA: TGTGCCAGCAGTGTTTGGGGGGGAGGGCCGGCAGATACGCAGTATTTT. This encodes CASSVWGGGPADTQYF.